This T cell receptor (beta chain) was found in a study of cytomegalovirus exposure and HLA in healthy donors. The CDR3 sequence is 15 residues long. The ends were cut back, 6 bases at V and 4 bases at J, with 17 bases in the middle. Germline V gives CDR1 SGHDT, CDR2 YYEEEE. PCR primers comprised 60 Vbeta and 13 Jbeta primers. Sequencing was performed with immunoSEQ multiplex PCR; in TCRdb, only in-frame clones are kept and a portion is missing. Altogether some 99,000 clones are present, 69% being singletons, with the ten largest covering about 5.7%. The chain uses TRBV5-6 and TRBJ1-5, with D unclear. The sequenced material came from PBMCs. This sequence was found in a woman between 65 and 79 years old in good health and CMV-seropositive. The CDR3 coding sequence is TGTGCCAGCACCGCCTTTGCGGCGGGAAATCAGCCCCAGCATTTT. Its protein is CASTAFAAGNQPQHF.